This TCR beta chain derives from a study of blood T cell repertoires in COVID-19. Study-level information: The United States, Italy and Spain supplied acute and convalescent COVID-19 samples. Sample material is recorded as cDNA or gDNA derived from T cells, B-cell-depleted T cells, or PBMCs.

Libraries were prepared by immunoSEQ multiplex PCR; TCRdb keeps only in-frame clonotypes and omits some of them. The repertoire holds approximately 150,000 clones, with approximately 88% as singletons. The CDR3 has 15 amino acids. Germline V gene lookup returns CDR1 LGHDT and CDR2 YNNKEL (reference sequence). V lost 1 base to trimming and J lost 7 bases, with 11 bases between them. The cohort comprised adults aged about 18 to 90 years residing in approximately 25 US areas. Participants were placed into cohorts based on the clinical history they reported. The sample comprised PBMCs or T cells enriched from blood (not recorded which). V is TRBV3-1 (or the pseudogene TRBV3-2) and J is TRBJ1-6; D perhaps matches TRBD1 (5 bases). The sequence was collected from a man between 65 and 85 years old who had been exposed to COVID-19. CDR3 protein: CASSQGQNINSPLHF. In DNA form, the CDR3 reads TGTGCCAGCAGCCAAGGACAGAACATCAATTCACCCCTCCACTTT.